The 17 T cell receptor beta chains reported below all come from one sample, sequenced in a study of cytomegalovirus exposure and HLA in healthy donors. PCR used 60 Vbeta primers and 13 Jbeta primers. The table came from immunoSEQ multiplex PCR; TCRdb's copy has only in-frame clones and leaves some out. The sample lists more than 80,000 clones, around 64% occurring once. Material: PBMCs. The receptors were gathered from a man aged 55 to 70 in good health and CMV-seronegative.

This clone was counted a few times. This chain uses TRBV11-2 with TRBJ1-1, with TRBD1 matching 7 bases. The CDR3 runs to 14 residues. The V and J ends lost 5 bases and 4 bases, in that order; junction bases with no gene match: 7. Germline assignment: CDR1 SGHAT and CDR2 FQNNGV. CDR3 protein: CASSTLQGTTEAFF. For the CDR3, the DNA is TGTGCCAGCAGCACCTTACAGGGGACCACTGAAGCTTTCTTT.

This rearrangement joins TRBV29-1 to TRBJ1-1; 10 positions match TRBD1. The CDR3 consists of 14 residues. Germline CDR1 SQVTM, CDR2 ANQGSEA. V gave up 6 bases and J gave up 3 bases; unmatched junction bases: 7. The CDR3 DNA is TGCAGCGTCATTCCCGGGACAGGGGACACTGAAGCTTTCTTT. It translates to CSVIPGTGDTEAFF. Together with reference TRBV29-1 and TRBJ1-1, the CDR3 gives the full variable domain: SAVISQKPSRDICQRGTSLTIQCQVDSQVTMMFWYRQQPGQSLTLIATANQGSEATYESGFVIDKFPISRPNLTFSTLTVSNMSPEDSSIYLCSVIPGTGDTEAFFGQGTRLTVV.

The chain has TRBV5-1 and TRBJ2-6; D is uncertain. The CDR3 is made up of 17 amino acids. In germline, CDR1 is SGHRS, CDR2 YFSETQ. Trimming removed 4 bases from V and 2 bases from J, with 16 bases in between. CDR3 in DNA: TGCGCCAGCAGCGCCGAGGCCCTGGAGACTGGGGCCAACGTCCTGACTTTC. Translating gives CASSAEALETGANVLTF.

The J gene is TRBJ1-2, the V gene TRBV18; tentatively, D is TRBD1 (5 bases). This CDR3 has 16 amino acids. With 3 bases removed from V and 5 bases from J, the gap between germline ends came to 19 bases. Germline CDR1 is KGHSH and CDR2 is LQKENI. The CDR3 DNA sequence: TGTGCCAGCTCACCCCAGAGACGACAGACCGAATATGGCTACACCTTC. Its translation: CASSPQRRQTEYGYTF.

The V gene is TRBV7-3, the J gene TRBJ2-2; D remains unclear. CDR3 length: 14 residues. Germline-derived CDR1 and CDR2 are SGHTA and FQGTGA. The V gene lost 6 bases and the J gene lost 4 bases, with 12 bases spanning the gap. The CDR3 region is CASRAGSGTGELFF. The CDR3 bases are TGTGCCAGCAGGGCCGGTTCGGGCACCGGGGAGCTGTTTTTT.

CDR3 in DNA: TGTGCCAGCAGTGAGGCCGGGACAAGAAACTATGGCTACACCTTC. It yields the protein CASSEAGTRNYGYTF. This chain links TRBV6-4 with TRBJ1-2; D might be TRBD1 (6 bases). Germline V gives CDR1 MRHNA, CDR2 SNTAGT. V shed 3 bases and J shed 2 bases, with 13 bases lying between them. The CDR3 spans 15 residues.

The rearrangement links TRBV4-1 to TRBJ1-4; weak D call: TRBD1 (6 bases). The germline V and J ends were trimmed by 1 base and 7 bases, with 7 bases remaining between them. CDR3 length: 13 residues. Germline V gene sequence: CDR1 MGHRA, CDR2 YSYEKL. The CDR3 region is CASSQVQGEKLFF. In DNA form, the CDR3 reads TGCGCCAGCAGCCAAGTACAGGGTGAAAAACTGTTTTTT.

This rearrangement joins TRBV11-3 to TRBJ1-1, with TRBD1 as a possible D gene (6 bases). Trimming pared 1 base from V and 1 base from J, leaving 10 bases between. CDR3 length equals 15 residues. Germline values: CDR1 SGHNT, CDR2 YENEEA. The CDR3 coding sequence is TGTGCCAGCAGCTTAGGTCAGGGGAGGAACACTGAAGCTTTCTTT. This translates into CASSLGQGRNTEAFF.

This chain uses TRBV6-4 with TRBJ1-1; D might be TRBD1 (5 bases). Between the trimmed V and J ends, which lost 3 bases and 5 bases, there was a span of 10 bases. CDR3 length equals 13 residues. From germline, CDR1 is MRHNA and CDR2 SNTAGT. The CDR3 region is CASSEGAQTEAFF. CDR3 nucleotides: TGTGCCAGCAGTGAAGGGGCGCAGACTGAAGCTTTCTTT.

The sample holds many counts of this clone. The rearrangement uses TRBV29-1 and TRBJ1-1, with 7 bases that match TRBD1. CDR3 length: 15 residues. CDR1 is SQVTM and CDR2 is ANQGSEA in the germline V gene. Trimming cost V 6 bases and J 2 bases; bases outside gene matches: 12. The CDR3 DNA reads TGCAGCGTCCTCGGCTCGGGACAGCTTAACACTGAAGCTTTCTTT. The encoded protein is CSVLGSGQLNTEAFF.

The count of this clone is one. J is TRBJ2-3 and V is TRBV28; D gene unclear. Germline CDR1 MDHEN, CDR2 SYDVKM. The V end was cut by 3 bases, the J end by 4 bases, with 8 bases between. This CDR3 is built from 13 residues. DNA of the CDR3: TGTGCCAGCAGTTTTCCCCCCTCAGATACGCAGTATTTT. Translated: CASSFPPSDTQYF.

The CDR3 nucleotides are TGTGCCAGCAGCTTAGGGTCGGGGGATTTCTACGAGCAGTACTTC. It encodes CASSLGSGDFYEQYF. The chain joins TRBV13 to TRBJ2-7; perhaps TRBD2 as D (6 bases). The germline V gene encodes CDR1 PRHDT and CDR2 FYEKMQ (reference sequence). Trimming took off 0 bases at V and 3 bases at J, with 12 bases between the two ends. CDR3 size: 15 residues.

This clone was observed a handful of times. This chain connects TRBV6-6 to TRBJ1-6; TRBD1 is a possible D gene (6 bases). This CDR3 is 12 amino acids long. Trimming pared 8 bases from V and 10 bases from J, leaving 12 bases between. CDR1 and CDR2 (germline): MNHNY, SVGAGI (reference sequence). CDR3 nucleotides: TGTGCCAGCGGCAGGGACAAATCACCCCTCCACTTT. This codes for CASGRDKSPLHF.

The V gene is TRBV29-1, the J gene TRBJ2-1; the D gene is possibly TRBD2 (6 bases). Trimming pared 2 bases from V and 3 bases from J, leaving 17 bases between. The germline V gene encodes CDR1 SQVTM and CDR2 ANQGSEA. This CDR3 region has 16 residues. In DNA form, the CDR3 reads TGCAGCGTTGAATACCCCACGGGGGACCACTACAATGAGCAGTTCTTC. As protein: CSVEYPTGDHYNEQFF.

The chain employs TRBV5-6 and TRBJ2-3, with 7 bases matching TRBD2. Germline V lookup: CDR1 SGHDT, CDR2 YYEEEE. Unmatched junction bases numbered 9, after V lost 4 bases and J lost 4 bases. The CDR3 contains 15 residues. Written as DNA, the CDR3 is TGTGCCAGCAGCCGAGGGAGGGGTTGGGCAGATACGCAGTATTTT. Encoded protein: CASSRGRGWADTQYF.

Here the CDR3 DNA reads TGTGCCACCAGCCGGGGAGGACTCGCCCCCTACGAGCAGTACTTC. Encoded protein: CATSRGGLAPYEQYF. This sequence joins TRBV15 and TRBJ2-7; a weak D match, TRBD2 (6 bases). The CDR3 sequence is 15 residues long. V was pared by 5 bases and J by 2 bases, with 16 bases between. Germline V CDR1 and CDR2: LNHNV, YYDKDF (reference sequence).

J is TRBJ2-6 and V is TRBV25-1; D not certain. Per germline, CDR1 MGHDK and CDR2 SYGVNS. Between the trimmed V and J ends, which lost 6 bases and 1 base, there was a span of 13 bases. The CDR3 runs to 16 residues. The DNA for the CDR3 is TGTGCCAGCAGCCTAACCAGGCTATCTGGGGCCAACGTCCTGACTTTC. Translating gives CASSLTRLSGANVLTF.